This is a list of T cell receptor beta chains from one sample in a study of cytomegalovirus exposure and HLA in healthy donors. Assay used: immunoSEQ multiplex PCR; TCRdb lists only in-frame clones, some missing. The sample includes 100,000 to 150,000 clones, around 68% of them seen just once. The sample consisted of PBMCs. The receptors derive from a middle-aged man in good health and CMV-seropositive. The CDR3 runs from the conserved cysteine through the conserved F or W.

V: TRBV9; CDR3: CASSGPGLSTDTQYF
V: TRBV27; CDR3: CASRDDRSGNEQFF
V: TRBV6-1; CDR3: CASSERPSLVSNQPQHF
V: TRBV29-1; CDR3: CSVEGVGANQPQHF
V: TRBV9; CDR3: CASSVGSGDTQYF
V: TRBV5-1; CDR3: CASSFDRGPEKLFF
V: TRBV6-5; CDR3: CASSYSGGLGNTIYF
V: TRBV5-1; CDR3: CASSSGTGFYEQYF
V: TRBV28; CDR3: CASSQGDRKQPQHF
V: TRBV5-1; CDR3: CASSLRGQVANEKLFF
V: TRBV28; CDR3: CASRPRDRKSYEQYF
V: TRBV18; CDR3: CASSLMRGTANTEAFF
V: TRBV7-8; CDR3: CASSLEAGVSYEQYF
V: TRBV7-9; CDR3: CSSSWDTTLTGELFF
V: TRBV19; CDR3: CASSLQGTDGYTF
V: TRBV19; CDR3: CASTPRGGQGGMPQHF
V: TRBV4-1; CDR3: CASSQTHLDREDYGYTF
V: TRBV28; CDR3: CASSSDFPGQGPLNQPQHF
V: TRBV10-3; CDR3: CAISERDSRGYTF
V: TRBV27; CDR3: CASSLISQWDRGYEQFF
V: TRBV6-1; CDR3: CASSEPLKLADYGYTF
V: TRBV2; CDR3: CASRRQGADYGYTF
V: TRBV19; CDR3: CASENRQSNYGYTF
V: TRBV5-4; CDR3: CASSPQRDWETQYF